The present entry profiles one T cell receptor beta chain with its context. The data belong to a study of blood T cell repertoires in COVID-19. Background on the study: Sample material is recorded as cDNA or gDNA derived from T cells, B-cell-depleted T cells, or PBMCs.

The method was immunoSEQ multiplex PCR; TCRdb's version includes in-frame clones alone and lacks a portion of them. The sample has over 200,000 clones, around nine tenths seen once. Unmatched junction bases numbered 8, after V lost 5 bases and J lost 5 bases. CDR3 length: 15 residues. The germline CDR1 and CDR2 sequences are LNHDA and SQIVND (reference sequence). Input material: peripheral blood. V and J are TRBV19 and TRBJ2-2, with 7 bases that match TRBD1. The sequence derives from a man aged 55 to 70 with COVID-19, enrolled during active disease. CDR3 in amino acids: CASSARGGQTGELFF. CDR3 nucleotides: TGTGCCAGTAGTGCTAGAGGGGGACAGACCGGGGAGCTGTTTTTT.